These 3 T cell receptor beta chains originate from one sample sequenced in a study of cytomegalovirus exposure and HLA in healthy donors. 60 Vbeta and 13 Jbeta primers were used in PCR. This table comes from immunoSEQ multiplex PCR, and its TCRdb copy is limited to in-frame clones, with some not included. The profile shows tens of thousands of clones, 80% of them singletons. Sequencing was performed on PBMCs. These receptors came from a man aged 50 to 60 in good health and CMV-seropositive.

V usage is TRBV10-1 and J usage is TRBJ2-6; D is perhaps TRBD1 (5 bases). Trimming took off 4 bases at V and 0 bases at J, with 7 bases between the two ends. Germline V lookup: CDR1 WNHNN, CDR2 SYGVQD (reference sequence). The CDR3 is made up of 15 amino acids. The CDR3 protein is CASSAQGSGANVLTF. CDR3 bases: TGCGCCAGCAGTGCCCAGGGCTCTGGGGCCAACGTCCTGACTTTC.

The CDR3 reads CASTDRRTGELFF. The CDR3 nucleotides read TGTGCCAGCACCGACAGGCGTACCGGGGAGCTGTTTTTT. The genes are TRBV6-1 and TRBJ2-2, with a possible D match to TRBD1 (6 bases). The germline V gene has CDR1 MNHNS and CDR2 SASEGT. The V gene lost 7 bases and the J gene lost 5 bases, with 11 bases spanning the gap. CDR3 length equals 13 residues.

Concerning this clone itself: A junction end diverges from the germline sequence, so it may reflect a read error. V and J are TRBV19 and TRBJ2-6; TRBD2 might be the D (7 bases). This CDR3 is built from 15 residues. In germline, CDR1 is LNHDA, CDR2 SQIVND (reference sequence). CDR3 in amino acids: CASSPYRAGANGLTF. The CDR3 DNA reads TGTGCCAGTAGTCCTTACAGGGCGGGGGCCAACGGCCTGACTTTC.